Listed below are T cell receptor beta chains from one sample, sequenced in a study of T-cell memory formation after mild COVID-19. TCRdb re-derived calls from the 5' RACE reads in MiXCR, one entry per CDR3 protein. The repertoire holds roughly 480,000 distinct CDR3 sequences, with 20% to 30% as singletons. The sequenced sample was PBMCs or a T cell subset sorted from them (not recorded which). These TCRs come from an adult woman who had mild COVID-19 (a few samples of this study predate the infection). Cell type and time point are not known. Both conserved end residues are part of each CDR3. The D gene is left open where the match is weak. For some rows the clone size is stated as once, few or many, or as a class when expanded; others skip it.

d_call | j_call | clone_size | cdr3_length | v_call | cdr3_aa | cdr3_nt
- | TRBJ1-3 | few | 13 | TRBV29-1 | CSVDMDSGNTIYF | TGCAGCGTCGATATGGACTCTGGAAACACCATATATTTT
- | TRBJ2-1 | - | 16 | TRBV4-1 | CASSQVGRSTYNEQFF | TGCGCCAGCAGCCAAGTTGGTCGTTCTACCTACAATGAGCAGTTCTTC
- | TRBJ1-6 | few | 14 | TRBV28 | CASGPPWGDSPLHF | TGTGCCAGCGGGCCCCCGTGGGGGGATTCACCCCTCCACTTT
TRBD2 | TRBJ2-2 | - | 20 | TRBV7-9 | CAFRYSGVMPTAPVTGELFF | TGTGCCTTCCGGTATAGCGGGGTCATGCCTACGGCCCCGGTCACCGGGGAGCTGTTTTTT
TRBD1 | TRBJ1-4 | - | 14 | TRBV2 | CASRGQSTNEKLFF | TGTGCCAGCAGGGGACAGTCAACTAATGAAAAACTGTTTTTT
- | TRBJ2-2 | few | 17 | TRBV3-1 | CASSQAYSDRINGELFF | TGTGCCAGCAGCCAGGCATACTCTGACAGGATCAACGGGGAGCTGTTTTTT
TRBD2 | TRBJ2-5 | few | 14 | TRBV20-1 | CSADPTSGGLPEYF | TGCAGTGCCGATCCCACTAGCGGGGGCCTCCCAGAGTACTTC
- | TRBJ2-1 | - | 13 | TRBV2 | CASSGVTAGEQFF | TGTGCCAGCAGTGGGGTCACGGCTGGTGAGCAGTTCTTC
TRBD2 | TRBJ2-3 | few | 16 | TRBV7-9 | CASSTDPGTSGGTQYF | TGTGCCAGCAGCACCGACCCCGGGACTAGCGGCGGTACGCAGTATTTT
- | TRBJ2-7 | - | 11 | TRBV3-1 | CASTDGYEQYF | TGTGCCAGCACCGACGGCTACGAGCAGTACTTC
TRBD1 | TRBJ2-3 | - | 17 | TRBV29-1 | CSVEDGGGTGGADTQYF | TGCAGCGTTGAAGATGGTGGCGGGACAGGGGGCGCAGATACGCAGTATTTT
- | TRBJ2-4 | few | 18 | TRBV14 | CASSQGGIISRAKNIQYF | TGTGCCAGCAGCCAAGGTGGGATTATCTCCCGAGCCAAAAACATTCAGTACTTC
TRBD1 | TRBJ2-1 | once | 13 | TRBV7-9 | CASSRGQIDEQFF | TGTGCCAGCAGCCGGGGACAGATCGATGAGCAGTTCTTC
- | TRBJ2-7 | few | 13 | TRBV6-1 | CASSADNSYEQYF | TGTGCCAGCAGTGCCGACAACTCCTACGAGCAGTACTTC
- | TRBJ1-1 | few | 12 | TRBV27 | CASRTENTEAFF | TGTGCCAGCAGGACAGAGAACACTGAAGCTTTCTTT
- | TRBJ1-2 | few | 13 | TRBV18 | CASSLETNYGYTF | TGTGCCAGCTCACTCGAGACTAACTATGGCTACACCTTC
TRBD2 | TRBJ2-7 | - | 15 | TRBV18 | CASSPPAGEVYEQYF | TGTGCCAGCTCACCACCGGCGGGGGAGGTCTACGAGCAGTACTTC
TRBD1 | TRBJ1-6 | - | 15 | TRBV4-2 | CASSRRDRDGSPLHF | TGTGCCAGCAGCCGCCGGGACAGGGATGGATCACCCCTCCACTTT
- | TRBJ2-3 | few | 14 | TRBV6-6 | CASSYSRGADTQYF | TGTGCCAGCAGTTACTCCCGGGGGGCTGATACGCAGTATTTT
- | TRBJ2-7 | - | 16 | TRBV7-8 | CASSLEKDSFSYEQYF | TGTGCCAGCAGCTTAGAGAAGGACAGTTTTTCCTACGAGCAGTACTTC
- | TRBJ1-4 | - | 14 | TRBV12-3/TRBV12-4 | CASSFSAVAEKLFF | TGTGCCAGCAGTTTTAGTGCGGTGGCTGAAAAACTGTTTTTT
TRBD1 | TRBJ2-6 | once | 18 | TRBV5-1 | CASSHKGAHLSGANVLTF | TGCGCCAGCAGTCATAAGGGGGCCCACCTCTCTGGGGCCAACGTCCTGACTTTC
TRBD2 | TRBJ2-3 | - | 17 | TRBV3-1 | CASSHLIAGGRTDTQYF | TGTGCCAGCAGCCACCTCATAGCGGGGGGGCGGACAGATACGCAGTATTTT
TRBD1 | TRBJ2-1 | few | 15 | TRBV12-3/TRBV12-4 | CASSLGKDRVNEQFF | TGTGCCAGCAGTTTAGGGAAGGACAGGGTCAATGAGCAGTTCTTC
TRBD1 | TRBJ2-7 | few | 18 | TRBV9 | CASSVGIGTGTSFYEQYF | TGTGCCAGCAGCGTAGGTATCGGGACAGGGACGAGTTTCTACGAGCAGTACTTC
- | TRBJ2-2 | few | 14 | TRBV2 | CASSEAGIGGELFF | TGTGCCAGCAGTGAAGCGGGTATAGGAGGGGAGCTGTTTTTT
- | TRBJ2-2 | - | 12 | TRBV5-1 | CASRVNTGELFF | TGCGCCAGCAGGGTAAACACCGGGGAGCTGTTTTTT
TRBD2 | TRBJ2-7 | - | 14 | TRBV12-3/TRBV12-4 | CASSLNSGAWEQYF | TGTGCCAGCAGTTTGAATAGCGGGGCGTGGGAGCAGTACTTC
TRBD2 | TRBJ2-7 | - | 15 | TRBV7-2 | CASSPYLAGGLEQYF | TGTGCCAGCAGCCCGTACCTAGCGGGAGGGCTTGAGCAGTACTTC
TRBD1 | TRBJ2-2 | - | 17 | TRBV24-1 | CATSDQTGGLNTGELFF | TGTGCCACCAGTGATCAAACAGGGGGGCTGAACACCGGGGAGCTGTTTTTT
- | TRBJ1-6 | - | 14 | TRBV27 | CASSFPGGNSPLHF | TGTGCCAGCAGTTTTCCGGGCGGGAATTCACCCCTCCACTTT
- | TRBJ2-3 | - | 15 | TRBV7-9 | CASSARVLGYGTQYF | TGTGCCAGCAGCGCGAGGGTCTTGGGTTACGGTACGCAGTATTTT
- | TRBJ1-1 | - | 15 | TRBV7-6 | CASSLEGREHTEAFF | TGTGCCAGCAGCTTAGAGGGGCGAGAGCACACTGAAGCTTTCTTT
TRBD1 | TRBJ2-7 | - | 15 | TRBV15 | CATSREGTGSYEQYF | TGTGCCACCAGCAGAGAGGGGACAGGGTCCTACGAGCAGTACTTC
TRBD1 | TRBJ2-7 | many | 16 | TRBV4-3 | CASSQDPGTGVYEQYF | TGCGCCAGCAGCCAAGATCCCGGGACAGGGGTTTACGAGCAGTACTTC
TRBD1 | TRBJ1-1 | - | 15 | TRBV5-5 | CASSSSMQPTGATFF | TGTGCCAGCAGCTCCTCCATGCAGCCGACAGGGGCAACTTTCTTT
- | TRBJ1-5 | - | 13 | TRBV11-1 | CASSLLLGQPQHF | TGTGCCAGCAGCTTACTTCTGGGGCAGCCCCAGCATTTT
- | TRBJ2-7 | few | 11 | TRBV5-1 | CASSFGQLMYF | TGCGCCAGCAGTTTCGGACAGCTTATGTACTTC
- | TRBJ2-3 | - | 13 | TRBV30 | CAWSVRGGNTQYF | TGTGCCTGGAGTGTACGTGGGGGGAATACGCAGTATTTT
TRBD1 | TRBJ1-1 | - | 15 | TRBV4-1 | CASSEGGTVNTEAFF | TGCGCCAGCAGCGAAGGAGGGACAGTCAACACTGAAGCTTTCTTT
- | TRBJ2-5 | - | 15 | TRBV6-1 | CASSELGLYQETQYF | TGTGCCAGCAGTGAACTCGGACTGTACCAAGAGACCCAGTACTTC
TRBD2 | TRBJ2-2 | many | 13 | TRBV12-3/TRBV12-4 | CASSSGGAGELFF | TGTGCCAGCAGTTCCGGGGGGGCCGGGGAGCTGTTTTTT
- | TRBJ1-1 | few | 12 | TRBV5-8 | CASSLYGEEAFF | TGTGCCAGCAGCCTTTACGGCGAGGAAGCTTTCTTT
TRBD1 | TRBJ1-5 | - | 17 | TRBV24-1 | CATSDGGTANTNQPQHF | TGTGCCACCAGTGACGGGGGGACAGCGAATACTAATCAGCCCCAGCATTTT
TRBD2 | TRBJ2-3 | few | 17 | TRBV7-3 | CASSPSSLAGGTDTQYF | TGTGCCAGCAGCCCATCGTCACTAGCGGGGGGCACAGATACGCAGTATTTT
TRBD1 | TRBJ1-3 | - | 16 | TRBV5-1 | CASSLEQGASGNTIYF | TGCGCCAGCAGCTTGGAGCAGGGGGCAAGTGGAAACACCATATATTTT
- | TRBJ1-2 | - | 12 | TRBV6-5 | CASREGYYGYTF | TGTGCCAGCAGGGAGGGGTATTACGGCTACACCTTC
TRBD2 | TRBJ2-1 | many | 14 | TRBV7-9 | CASSMGLALNEQFF | TGTGCCAGCAGTATGGGACTAGCTCTAAATGAGCAGTTCTTC